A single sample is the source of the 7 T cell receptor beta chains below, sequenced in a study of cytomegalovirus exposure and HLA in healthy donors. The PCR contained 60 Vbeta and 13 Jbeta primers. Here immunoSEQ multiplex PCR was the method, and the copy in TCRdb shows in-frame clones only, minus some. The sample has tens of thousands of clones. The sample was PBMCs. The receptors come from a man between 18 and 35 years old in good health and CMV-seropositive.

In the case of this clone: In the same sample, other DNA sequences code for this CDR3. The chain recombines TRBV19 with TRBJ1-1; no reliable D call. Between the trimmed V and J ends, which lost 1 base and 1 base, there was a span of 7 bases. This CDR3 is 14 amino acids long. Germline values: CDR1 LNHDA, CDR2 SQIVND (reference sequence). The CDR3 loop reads CASSIGGGNTEAFF. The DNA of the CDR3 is TGTGCCAGTAGTATAGGAGGCGGGAACACTGAAGCTTTCTTT. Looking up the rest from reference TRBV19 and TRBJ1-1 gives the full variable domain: DGGITQSPKYLFRKEGQNVTLSCEQNLNHDAMYWYRQDPGQGLRLIYYSQIVNDFQKGDIAEGYSVSREKKESFPLTVTSAQKNPTAFYLCASSIGGGNTEAFFGQGTRLTVV.

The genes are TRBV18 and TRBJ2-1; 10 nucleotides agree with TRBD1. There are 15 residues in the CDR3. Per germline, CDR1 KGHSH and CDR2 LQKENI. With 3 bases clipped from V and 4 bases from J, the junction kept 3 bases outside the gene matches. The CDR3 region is CASSPRDRGYNEQFF. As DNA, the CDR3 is TGTGCCAGCTCACCGCGGGACAGGGGTTACAATGAGCAGTTCTTC.

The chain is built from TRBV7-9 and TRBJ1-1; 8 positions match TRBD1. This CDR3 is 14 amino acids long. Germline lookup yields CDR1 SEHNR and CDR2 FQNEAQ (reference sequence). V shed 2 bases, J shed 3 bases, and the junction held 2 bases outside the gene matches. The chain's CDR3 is CASSLNRGDTEAFF. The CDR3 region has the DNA TGTGCCAGCAGCTTAAACAGGGGGGACACTGAAGCTTTCTTT.

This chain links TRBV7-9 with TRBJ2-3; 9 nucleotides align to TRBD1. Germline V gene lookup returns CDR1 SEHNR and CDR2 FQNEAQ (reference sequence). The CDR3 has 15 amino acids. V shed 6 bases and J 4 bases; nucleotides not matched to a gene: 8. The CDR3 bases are TGTGCCAGCAGAGAGACAGGGGGGATCCCAGATACGCAGTATTTT. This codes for CASRETGGIPDTQYF.

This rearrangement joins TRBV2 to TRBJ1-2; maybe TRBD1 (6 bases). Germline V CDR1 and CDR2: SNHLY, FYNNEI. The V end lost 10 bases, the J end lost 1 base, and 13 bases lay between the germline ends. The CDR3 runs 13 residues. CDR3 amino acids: CATLTGLNYGYTF. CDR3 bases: TGTGCCACACTGACAGGTCTTAACTATGGCTACACCTTC.

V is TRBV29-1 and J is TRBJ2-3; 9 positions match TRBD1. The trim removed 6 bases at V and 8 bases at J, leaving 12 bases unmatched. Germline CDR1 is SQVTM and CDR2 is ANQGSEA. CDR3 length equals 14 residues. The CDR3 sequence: CSVPPGQGQTTQYF. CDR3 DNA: TGCAGCGTCCCACCGGGACAGGGTCAGACTACGCAGTATTTT.

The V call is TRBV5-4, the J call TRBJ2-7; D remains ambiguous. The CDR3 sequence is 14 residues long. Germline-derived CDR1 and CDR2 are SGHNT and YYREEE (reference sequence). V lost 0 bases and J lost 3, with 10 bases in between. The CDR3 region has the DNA TGTGCCAGCAGCTTGGGGTCACAGCACTACGAGCAGTACTTC. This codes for CASSLGSQHYEQYF.